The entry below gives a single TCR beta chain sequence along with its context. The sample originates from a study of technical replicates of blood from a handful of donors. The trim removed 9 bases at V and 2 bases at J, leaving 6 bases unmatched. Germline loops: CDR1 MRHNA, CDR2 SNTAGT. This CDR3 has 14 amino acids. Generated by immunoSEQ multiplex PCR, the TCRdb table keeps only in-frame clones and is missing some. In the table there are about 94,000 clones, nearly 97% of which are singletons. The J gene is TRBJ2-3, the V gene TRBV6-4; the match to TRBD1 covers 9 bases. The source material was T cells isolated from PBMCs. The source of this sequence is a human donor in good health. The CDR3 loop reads CASSRDRDTDTQYF. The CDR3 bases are TGTGCCAGTTCCCGGGACAGGGACACAGATACGCAGTATTTT.